A single TCR beta chain is shown here with its context. The data derive from a study of blood T cell repertoires in COVID-19. Study overall: The samples span acute and convalescent COVID-19 from the United States, Italy and Spain.

CDR3 length: 15 amino acids. Germline V lookup: CDR1 ENHRY, CDR2 SYGVKD. V was pared by 5 bases and J by 4 bases, with 14 bases between. Per the original data handling: Nucleated cell counts were estimated from reference gene primer amplification. The method was immunoSEQ multiplex PCR; TCRdb's version includes in-frame clones alone and lacks a portion of them. Clone size and V and J calls were adopted from that table, with D and trimming inferred from the DNA. The data contain 150,000 to 200,000 clones, roughly 80% of them seen just once; the ten biggest clones take up approximately 14%. The clonotype originates from a man aged 18 to 29 with active or convalescent COVID-19. V and J are TRBV10-3 and TRBJ2-2; D perhaps matches TRBD1 (6 bases). The sample was peripheral blood. CDR3 in amino acids: CAISLGTLATGELFF. Here the CDR3 DNA reads TGTGCCATCAGTCTTGGGACACTGGCCACCGGGGAGCTGTTTTTT.